Reported below is one T cell receptor (beta chain). The antigen remains unidentified. V lost 5 bases and J lost 5, with 18 bases in between. This CDR3 is 16 amino acids long. Germline-derived CDR1 and CDR2 are SGHTA and FQGNSA. The protocol was immunoSEQ multiplex PCR, while the TCRdb copy is restricted to in-frame clones and leaves out a portion. The sample consists of about 76,000 clones, over 75% of them appearing once. This specimen comes from a study of OX40 agonist ivuxolimab in advanced cancers. General study results and limits: The expanded peripheral T cells' antigen specificity was not determined.

V usage is TRBV7-2 and J usage is TRBJ1-4; maybe TRBD1 (5 bases). This TCR derives from an adult with an advanced solid tumor such as melanoma, head and neck, liver or kidney cancer. Sequenced material: CD4+ or CD8+ T cells sorted from blood, taken in a trial of the OX40 agonist ivuxolimab. The CDR3 region is CASSITLGRGNEKLFF. The CDR3 nucleotides read TGTGCCAGCAGCATTACCTTGGGTAGGGGCAATGAAAAACTGTTTTTT.